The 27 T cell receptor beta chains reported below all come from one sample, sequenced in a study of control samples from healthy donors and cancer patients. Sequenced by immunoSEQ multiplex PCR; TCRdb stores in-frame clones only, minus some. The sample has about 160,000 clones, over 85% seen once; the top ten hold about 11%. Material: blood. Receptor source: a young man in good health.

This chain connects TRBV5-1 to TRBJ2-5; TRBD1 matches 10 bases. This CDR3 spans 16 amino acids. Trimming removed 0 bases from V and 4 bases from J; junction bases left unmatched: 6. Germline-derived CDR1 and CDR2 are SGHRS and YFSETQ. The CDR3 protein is CASSLGGTGVGETQYF. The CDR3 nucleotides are TGCGCCAGCAGCTTGGGTGGGACAGGGGTTGGAGAGACCCAGTACTTC.

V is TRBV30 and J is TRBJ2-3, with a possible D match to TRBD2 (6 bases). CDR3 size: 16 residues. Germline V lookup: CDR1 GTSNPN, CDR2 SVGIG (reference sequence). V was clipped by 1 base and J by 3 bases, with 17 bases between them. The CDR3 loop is CAWSGLVPKLTDTQYF. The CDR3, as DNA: TGTGCCTGGAGTGGACTAGTTCCCAAGTTGACAGATACGCAGTATTTT.

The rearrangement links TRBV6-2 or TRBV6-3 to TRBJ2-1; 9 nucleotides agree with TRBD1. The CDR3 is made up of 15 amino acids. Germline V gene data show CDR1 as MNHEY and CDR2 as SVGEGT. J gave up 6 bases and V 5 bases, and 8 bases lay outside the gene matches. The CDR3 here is CASSDRDRASNEQFF. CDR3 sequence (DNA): TGTGCCAGCAGTGACCGGGACAGGGCATCCAATGAGCAGTTCTTC.

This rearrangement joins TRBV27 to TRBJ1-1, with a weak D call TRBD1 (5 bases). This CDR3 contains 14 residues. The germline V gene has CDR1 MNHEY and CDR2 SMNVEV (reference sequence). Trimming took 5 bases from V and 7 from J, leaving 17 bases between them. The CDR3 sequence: CASSPPTYRSEAFF. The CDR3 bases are TGTGCCAGCAGTCCTCCCACTTACAGGAGTGAAGCTTTCTTT.

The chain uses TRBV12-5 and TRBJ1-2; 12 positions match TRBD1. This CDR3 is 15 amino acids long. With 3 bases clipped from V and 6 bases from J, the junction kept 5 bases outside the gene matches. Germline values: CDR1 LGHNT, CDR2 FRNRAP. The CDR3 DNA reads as TGTGCTAGTGGTTTCGGGACAGGGGGCAACCATGGCTACACCTTC. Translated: CASGFGTGGNHGYTF.

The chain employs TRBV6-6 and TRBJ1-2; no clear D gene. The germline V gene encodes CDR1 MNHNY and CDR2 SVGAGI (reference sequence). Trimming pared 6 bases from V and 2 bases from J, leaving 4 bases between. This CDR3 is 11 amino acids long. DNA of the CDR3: TGTGCCAGCAGATCAAACTATGGCTACACCTTC. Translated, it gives CASRSNYGYTF.

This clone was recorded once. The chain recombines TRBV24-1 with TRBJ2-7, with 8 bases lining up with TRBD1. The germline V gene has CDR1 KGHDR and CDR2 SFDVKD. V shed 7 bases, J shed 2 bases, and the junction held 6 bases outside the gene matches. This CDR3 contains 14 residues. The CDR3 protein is CATRSGTGAYEQYF. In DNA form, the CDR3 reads TGTGCCACCAGATCCGGGACAGGAGCCTACGAGCAGTACTTC.

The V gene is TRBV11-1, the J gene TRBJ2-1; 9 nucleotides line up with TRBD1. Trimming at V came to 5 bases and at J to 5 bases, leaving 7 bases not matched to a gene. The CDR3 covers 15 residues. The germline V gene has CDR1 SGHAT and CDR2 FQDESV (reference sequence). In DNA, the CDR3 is TGTGCCAGCAGCAAACCGGGACAGGGTCACAATGAGCAGTTCTTC. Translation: CASSKPGQGHNEQFF.

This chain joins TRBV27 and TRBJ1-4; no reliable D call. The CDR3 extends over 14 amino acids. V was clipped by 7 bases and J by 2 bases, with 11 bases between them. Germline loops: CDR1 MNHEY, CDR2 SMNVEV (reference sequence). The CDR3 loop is CASKQGGTNEKLFF. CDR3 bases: TGTGCCAGCAAGCAAGGCGGGACTAATGAAAAACTGTTTTTT.

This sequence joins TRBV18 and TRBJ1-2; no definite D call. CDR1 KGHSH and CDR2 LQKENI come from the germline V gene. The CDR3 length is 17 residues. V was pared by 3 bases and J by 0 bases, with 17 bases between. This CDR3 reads CASSPRPPELANYGYTF. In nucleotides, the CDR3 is TGTGCCAGCTCACCCCGACCGCCGGAGTTAGCTAACTATGGCTACACCTTC.

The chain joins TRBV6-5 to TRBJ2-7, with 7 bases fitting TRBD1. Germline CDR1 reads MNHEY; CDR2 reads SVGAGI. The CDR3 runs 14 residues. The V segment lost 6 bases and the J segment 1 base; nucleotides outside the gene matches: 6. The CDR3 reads CASSRSTGSYEQYF. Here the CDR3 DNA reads TGTGCCAGCAGCCGTTCGACAGGGTCCTACGAGCAGTACTTC.

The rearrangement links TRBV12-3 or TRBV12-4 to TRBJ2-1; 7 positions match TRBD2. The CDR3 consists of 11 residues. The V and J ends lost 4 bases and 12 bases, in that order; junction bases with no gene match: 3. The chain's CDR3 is CASSSGGGQFF. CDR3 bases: TGTGCCAGCAGTTCGGGCGGGGGGCAGTTCTTC.

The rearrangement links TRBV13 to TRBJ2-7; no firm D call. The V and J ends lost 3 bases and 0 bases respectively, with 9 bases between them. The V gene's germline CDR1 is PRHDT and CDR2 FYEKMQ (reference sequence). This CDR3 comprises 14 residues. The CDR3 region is CASSFITDSYEQYF. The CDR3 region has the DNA TGTGCCAGCAGCTTTATTACCGACTCCTACGAGCAGTACTTC.

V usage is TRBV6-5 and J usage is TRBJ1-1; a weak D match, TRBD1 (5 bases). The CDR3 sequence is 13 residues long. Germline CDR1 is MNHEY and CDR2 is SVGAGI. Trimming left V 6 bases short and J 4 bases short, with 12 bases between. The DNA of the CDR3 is TGTGCCAGCAGCCCCGAGGGGCGCACTGAAGCTTTCTTT. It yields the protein CASSPEGRTEAFF.

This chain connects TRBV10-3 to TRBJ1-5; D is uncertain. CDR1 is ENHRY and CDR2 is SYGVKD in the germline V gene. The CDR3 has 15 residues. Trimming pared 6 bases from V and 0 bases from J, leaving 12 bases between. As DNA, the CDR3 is TGTGCCATCAGCGGTACAGAGCATAGCAATCAGCCCCAGCATTTT. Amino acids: CAISGTEHSNQPQHF.

CDR3 sequence reads: CASSLVAGIQETQYF. CDR3 DNA sequence: TGTGCCAGCAGCTTAGTAGCGGGGATCCAAGAGACCCAGTACTTC. J is TRBJ2-5 and V is TRBV7-7, with 8 positions matching TRBD2. Germline V lookup: CDR1 SSHAT, CDR2 FNYEAQ (reference sequence). The CDR3 runs to 15 residues. Trimming at V came to 1 base and at J to 1 base, leaving 2 bases not matched to a gene.

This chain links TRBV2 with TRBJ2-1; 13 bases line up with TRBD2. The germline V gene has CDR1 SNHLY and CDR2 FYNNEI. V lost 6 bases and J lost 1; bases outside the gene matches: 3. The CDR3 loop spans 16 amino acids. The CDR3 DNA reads TGTGCCAGCAGGACTAGCGGGGGGACTTCCTACAATGAGCAGTTCTTC. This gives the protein CASRTSGGTSYNEQFF.

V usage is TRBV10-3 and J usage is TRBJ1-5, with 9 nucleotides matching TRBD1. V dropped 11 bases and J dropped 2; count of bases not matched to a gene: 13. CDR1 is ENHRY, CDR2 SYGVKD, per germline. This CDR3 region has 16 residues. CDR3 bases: TGTGCCGTGGGGACAGGGAAAGGTGTAGGCAATCAGCCCCAGCATTTT. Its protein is CAVGTGKGVGNQPQHF.

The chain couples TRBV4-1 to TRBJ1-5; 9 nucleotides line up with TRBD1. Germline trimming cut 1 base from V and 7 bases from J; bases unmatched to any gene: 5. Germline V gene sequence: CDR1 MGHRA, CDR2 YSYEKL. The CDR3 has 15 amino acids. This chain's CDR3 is CASSQGTGAFQPQHF. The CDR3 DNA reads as TGCGCCAGCAGCCAAGGGACAGGGGCATTCCAGCCCCAGCATTTT.

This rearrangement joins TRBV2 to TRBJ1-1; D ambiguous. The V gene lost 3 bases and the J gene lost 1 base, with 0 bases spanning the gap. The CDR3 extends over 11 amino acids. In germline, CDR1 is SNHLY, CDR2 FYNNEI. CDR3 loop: CASSENTEAFF. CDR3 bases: TGTGCCAGCAGTGAGAACACTGAAGCTTTCTTT.

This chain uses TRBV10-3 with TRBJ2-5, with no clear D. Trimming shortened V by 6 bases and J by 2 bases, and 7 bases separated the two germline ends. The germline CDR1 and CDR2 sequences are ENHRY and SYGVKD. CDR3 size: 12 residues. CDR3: CAIRGTQETQYF. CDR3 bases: TGTGCCATCAGGGGCACGCAAGAGACCCAGTACTTC.

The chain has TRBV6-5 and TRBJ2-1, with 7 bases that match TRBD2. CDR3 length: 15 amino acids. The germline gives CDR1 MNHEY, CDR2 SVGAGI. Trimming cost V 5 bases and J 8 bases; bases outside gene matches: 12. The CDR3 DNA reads TGTGCCAGCAGTCCCGGAGCTGCGGGAGAAGATGAGCAGTTCTTC. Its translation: CASSPGAAGEDEQFF.

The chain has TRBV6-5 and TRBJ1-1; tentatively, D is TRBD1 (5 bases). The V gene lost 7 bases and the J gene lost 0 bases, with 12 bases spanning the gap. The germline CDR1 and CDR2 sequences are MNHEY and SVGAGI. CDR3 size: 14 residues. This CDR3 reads CASNQRQLNTEAFF. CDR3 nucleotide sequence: TGTGCCAGCAATCAACGACAGCTGAACACTGAAGCTTTCTTT.

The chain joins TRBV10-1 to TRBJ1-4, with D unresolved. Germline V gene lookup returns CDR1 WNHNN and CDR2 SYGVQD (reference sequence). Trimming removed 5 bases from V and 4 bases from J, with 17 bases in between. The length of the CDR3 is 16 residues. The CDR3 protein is CASSSADLPINEKLFF. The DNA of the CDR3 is TGCGCCAGCAGTAGTGCAGATCTTCCGATTAATGAAAAACTGTTTTTT.

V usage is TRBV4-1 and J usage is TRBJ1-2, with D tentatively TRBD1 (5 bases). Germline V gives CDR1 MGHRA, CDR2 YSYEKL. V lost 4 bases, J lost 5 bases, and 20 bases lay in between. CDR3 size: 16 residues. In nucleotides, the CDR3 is TGCGCCAGCAGCCGAGAGACAGCGGTCTTAGAGTATGGCTACACCTTC. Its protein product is CASSRETAVLEYGYTF.

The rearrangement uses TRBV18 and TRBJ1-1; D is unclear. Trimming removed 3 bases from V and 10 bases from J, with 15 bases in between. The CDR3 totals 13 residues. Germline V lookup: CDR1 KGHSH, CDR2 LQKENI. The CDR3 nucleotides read TGTGCCAGCTCACCCAGCCGCCAGCAGCTAGCTTTCTTT. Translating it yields CASSPSRQQLAFF.

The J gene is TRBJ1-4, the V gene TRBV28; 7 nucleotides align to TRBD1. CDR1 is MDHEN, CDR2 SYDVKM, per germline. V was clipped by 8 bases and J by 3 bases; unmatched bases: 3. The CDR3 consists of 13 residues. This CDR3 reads CASLDRSNEKLFF. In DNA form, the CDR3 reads TGTGCCAGCCTGGACAGGTCTAATGAAAAACTGTTTTTT.